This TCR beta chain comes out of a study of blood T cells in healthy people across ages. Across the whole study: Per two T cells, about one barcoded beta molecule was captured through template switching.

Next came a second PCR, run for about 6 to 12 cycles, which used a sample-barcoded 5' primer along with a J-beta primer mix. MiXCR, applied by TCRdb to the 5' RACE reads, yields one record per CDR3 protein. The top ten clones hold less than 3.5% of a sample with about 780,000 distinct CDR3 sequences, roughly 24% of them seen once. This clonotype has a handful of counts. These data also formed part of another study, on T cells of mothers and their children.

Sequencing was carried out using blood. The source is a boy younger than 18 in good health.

The CDR3 sequence: CASSSLFYQGNAYEQYF. The CDR3 DNA sequence: TGTGCCAGCAGTTCCTTATTCTATCAGGGAAACGCCTACGAGCAGTACTTC. The chain has TRBV27 and TRBJ2-1, with D perhaps TRBD1 (5 bases). The assigned J gene may be wrong: the sequence end matches TRBJ2-7 better. CDR3 length equals 17 residues. Looked up from germline, CDR1 is MNHEY and CDR2 is SMNVEV (reference sequence).